Sequencing of this TCR beta chain was carried out in a study of shared clonotypes between healthy human individuals (dated by TCRdb to about 2020). Study-wide context: A couple of women and three men aged 18 to 49 years were included in the cohort. For each donor, CD4 naive and CD4 memory were each run on three plates, CD8 naive on two plates, and CD8 memory on one plate. To estimate repertoire size and how much clonotype sharing occurs between individuals, the study deeply sequenced the blood TCR repertoires of a handful of healthy adults. To increase sequencing depth and limit assay-specific biases, different laboratories used diverse techniques to prepare libraries and sequence TCR repertoires. Between about 0.8 and 8.9 billion PBMCs per donor were obtained by leukapheresis. What the work shows at the level of the full study, not this receptor alone: Clonotypes shared by all four sorted-subset donors showed higher generation probabilities than non-shared clonotypes. Naive subsets generally had larger estimated clonotype richness than memory subsets did. The small number of donors limited the genetic and exposure-history diversity represented. Incomplete sequencing was indicated by rarefaction of sorted-subset datasets, despite the large sequencing depth. Pairwise subsampling led to the expectation that sequencing depth would affect the degree of clonotype sharing among donors. Sampling was restricted to blood, and TCR repertoires in tissues likely differ from the TCR repertoires found in blood. About 5% of naive CD4, approximately 3.7% of naive CD8, approximately 2% of memory CD4, and 0.35% to 0.4% of memory CD8 clonotypes were shared across several donors.

Note on this clone: What this receptor recognizes is not known. No quality values exist for individual bases; no much larger clone is one base distant.

Using the deep immunoSEQ assay, multiplex PCR amplified TCR CDR3 regions from genomic DNA. Extracted genomic DNA from each cell subset was distributed evenly across all wells of several immunoSEQ 96-well plates, and each plate was treated as a replicate. For sorted subsets, 150 to 250 ng genomic DNA, equal to approximately 30,000 T cell genomes, was loaded into each replicate PCR. The purified libraries were quantified using a Qubit 3.0 fluorometer, sized with a Bioanalyzer 2100, and then quantified again using the KAPA Library Quantification kit. Every immunoSEQ 96-well plate was sequenced on a dedicated single-read 150-cycle Illumina NextSeq 550 flow cell. The published analysis was carried out like this. Because the immunoSEQ output included only junctional sequences and no quality scores, the filtering could not be the same as the filtering used for full-length reads. Sequences were annotated with PyIR, a Python wrapper for IgBLAST v1.9, and V/J genes and CDR3 were assigned using IMGT germline references. Reads with weak V/J assignments (E-value above 1e-6), missing CDR3, stop codons, out-of-frame junctions, or ambiguous translated residues were removed. V3J clonotypes were defined by identical inferred V gene, J gene, and CDR3 amino acid sequence. Percentage overlap between repertoires was calculated by dividing the number of shared unique clonotypes by the size of the smaller repertoire. Richness of each repertoire was evaluated using RTK rarefaction, the Chao1 estimator, and Recon v2.1 estimates of unobserved clonotypes. For all TCRbeta clonotypes obtained by the gDNA method from a few donors, generation probabilities were computed with OLGA. TCRdb took this table from immuneACCESS and kept in-frame rearrangements with V and J called. Such tables lack part of the clones; where checked against another copy, unresolved V genes explain under half of the gap, and the rest is unexplained. V and J calls and clone size are given by that table; D and trimming were obtained from the DNA. Within this sample are roughly 2.2 million clones, with 93% of them counted one time only. The ten largest make up roughly 0.36% of the sample.

The cysteine opens and the phenylalanine closes a CDR3 of 14 amino acids. Of all the DNA, just the CDR3 is kept, 42 bases in frame from base 1. CDR1 and CDR2 are read off the germline V gene as MDHEN and SYDVKM. V and J lose 3 bases and 2 bases, and a span of 10 bases separates them. Healthy HIV-negative adults with no recently reported acute infections or vaccinations were included as donors. Only Caucasian adults living in Nashville, Tennessee, USA were represented among the donors. Magnetic negative selection was used to enrich CD4+ T cells, after which naive cells were positively selected on CD45RA and the negative fraction became the memory subset. After blood collection by leukapheresis, PBMCs were isolated using Ficoll-Histopaque density gradient centrifugation and then cryopreserved in the vapor phase of liquid nitrogen. Analytical flow cytometry was used to check the purity and quantity of every magnetically sorted T cell population. Genomic DNA was isolated from each sorted fraction and quantified by UV absorbance on a Nanodrop 2000c.

This clonotype was obtained from a man between 18 and 29 years old in good health. Some clones in this sample may be carry-over from other donors' samples. The V and J genes are TRBV28 and TRBJ2-5; the best D guess is TRBD2, with 5 bases matching. Sequencing was done on a sample of naive CD4+ T cells from PBMCs. In light of the paper, this sample's cell subset or site label describes: CD45RA+ positively selected. The nucleotide sequence reads TGTGCCAGCAGTTTCTGGGGAGAGCAAGAGACCCAGTACTTC. The encoded protein is CASSFWGEQETQYF.